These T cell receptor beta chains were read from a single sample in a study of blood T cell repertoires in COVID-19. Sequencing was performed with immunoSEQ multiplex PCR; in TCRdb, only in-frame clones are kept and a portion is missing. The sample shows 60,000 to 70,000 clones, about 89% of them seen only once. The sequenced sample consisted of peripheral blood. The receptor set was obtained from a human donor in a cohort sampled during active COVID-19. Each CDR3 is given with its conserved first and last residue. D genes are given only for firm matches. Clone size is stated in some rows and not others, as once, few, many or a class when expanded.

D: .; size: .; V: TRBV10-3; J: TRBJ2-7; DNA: TGTGCCATCAGTGAGCCTAGTTACTCCTACGAGCAGTACTTC; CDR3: CAISEPSYSYEQYF
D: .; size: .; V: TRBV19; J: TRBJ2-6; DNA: TGTGCCAGTAGTATAATCGGAGGGGCCTTACTCTCTGGGGCCAACGTCCTGACTTTC; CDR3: CASSIIGGALLSGANVLTF
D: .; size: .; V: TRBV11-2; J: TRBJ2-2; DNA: TGTGCCAGCAGCTCCCCCCTGGGCGGGGACACCGGGGAGCTGTTTTTT; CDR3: CASSSPLGGDTGELFF
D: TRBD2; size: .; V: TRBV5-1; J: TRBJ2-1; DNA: TGCGCCAGCAGCTTAGGCACTAGCGGGAGGGCGGGAAGCAATGAGCAGTTCTTC; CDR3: CASSLGTSGRAGSNEQFF
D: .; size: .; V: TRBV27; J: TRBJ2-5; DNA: TGTGCCAGCAGTCCCTATTACTACACGGAAGAGACCCAGTACTTC; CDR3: CASSPYYYTEETQYF
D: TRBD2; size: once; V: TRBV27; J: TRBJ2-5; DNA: TGTGCCAGCAGTCCGCGACTAGCGGGATCAAAGAGGACCCAGTACTTC; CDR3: CASSPRLAGSKRTQYF
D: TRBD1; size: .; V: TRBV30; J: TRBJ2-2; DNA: TGTGCCTGGAGTGTTGTGGACAGGGTTGGCGGGGAGCTGTTTTTT; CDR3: CAWSVVDRVGGELFF
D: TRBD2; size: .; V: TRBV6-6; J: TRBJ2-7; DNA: TGTGCCAGCAGTTACCGCGGGAGGGCCGGTTACGAGCAGTACTTC; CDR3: CASSYRGRAGYEQYF
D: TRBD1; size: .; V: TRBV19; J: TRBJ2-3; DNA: TGTGCCAGTAGTAGCCCAGGGGGCGGCACAGATACGCAGTATTTT; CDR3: CASSSPGGGTDTQYF
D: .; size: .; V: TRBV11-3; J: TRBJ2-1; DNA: TGTGCCAGCAGCTTAAATCCTGGGTCGGCGGAAGCTTATAATGAGCAGTTCTTC; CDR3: CASSLNPGSAEAYNEQFF
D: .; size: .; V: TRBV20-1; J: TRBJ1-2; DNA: TGCAGTGCTAGTCCCCCCACCCAGGGGAGAGGTGGCTACACCTTC; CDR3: CSASPPTQGRGGYTF
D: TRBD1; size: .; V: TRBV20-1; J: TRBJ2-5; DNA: TGCAGTGCTAGTACAGGGGGCAGGTCTGAGACCCAGTACTTC; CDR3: CSASTGGRSETQYF
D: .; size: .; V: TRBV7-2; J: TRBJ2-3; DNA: TGTGCCAGCAGCCTAAACGGGGTAACGGATACGCAGTATTTT; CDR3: CASSLNGVTDTQYF
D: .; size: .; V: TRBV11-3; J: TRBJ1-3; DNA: TGTGCCAGCAGCCAAGCGTACGGCACCATATATTTT; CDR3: CASSQAYGTIYF
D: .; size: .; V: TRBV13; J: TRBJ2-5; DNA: TGTGCCAGCAGCTCTGGACTCGCCATGGGGGAGACCCAGTACTTC; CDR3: CASSSGLAMGETQYF
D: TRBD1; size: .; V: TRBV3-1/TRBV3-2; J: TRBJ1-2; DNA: TGTGCCAGCAGCCAAAGGGGGCCCAGCTATGGCTACACCTTC; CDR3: CASSQRGPSYGYTF
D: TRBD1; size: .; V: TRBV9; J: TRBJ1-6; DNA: TGTGCCAGCAGCGCCCAAATGACAGGGATGAATTCACCCCTCCACTTT; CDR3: CASSAQMTGMNSPLHF
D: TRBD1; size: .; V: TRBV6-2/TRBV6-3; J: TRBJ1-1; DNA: TGTGCCAGCAGTCTCGGGACAGGGAGAACTGAAGCTTTCTTT; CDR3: CASSLGTGRTEAFF
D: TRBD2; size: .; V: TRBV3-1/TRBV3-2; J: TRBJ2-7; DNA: TGTGCCAGCAGCCAACTAGCGGGGTACCACGAGCAGTACTTC; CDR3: CASSQLAGYHEQYF
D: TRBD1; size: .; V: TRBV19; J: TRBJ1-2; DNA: TGTGCCAGTAGTACCGGAAGACAGGGCCAAGGAGGCTACACCTTC; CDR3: CASSTGRQGQGGYTF
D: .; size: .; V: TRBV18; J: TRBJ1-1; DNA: TGTGCCAGCTCACCTCTAGACAGGAACACTGAAGCTTTCTTT; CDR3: CASSPLDRNTEAFF